Below are 29 T cell receptor beta chains sequenced from a single sample in a study of shared clonotypes between healthy human individuals. Sequencing was performed with immunoSEQ multiplex PCR; in TCRdb, only in-frame clones are kept and a portion is missing. The table shows 2 million to 2.5 million clones, with under 97% occurring only once. The sequencing sample was made of naive CD4+ T cells sorted from blood. Indicated subset: CD45RA+ positively selected. These receptors were taken from a man between 18 and 29 years old in good health.

In regard to this clone: Other DNA sequences of this sample code for an identical CDR3. The chain links TRBV5-1 to TRBJ1-2, with a possible D match to TRBD1 (5 bases). V was shortened by 1 base and J by 8 bases, with 15 bases between the two germline ends. Germline V gene sequence: CDR1 SGHRS, CDR2 YFSETQ. The CDR3 contains 14 residues. CDR3 sequence: CASSLSGTGGGYTF. For the CDR3, the DNA is TGCGCCAGCAGCTTGTCGGGGACCGGCGGCGGCTACACCTTC. The full variable domain, rest sourced from reference TRBV5-1 and TRBJ1-2, is KAGVTQTPRYLIKTRGQQVTLSCSPISGHRSVSWYQQTPGQGLQFLFEYFSETQRNKGNFPGRFSGRQFSNSRSEMNVSTLELGDSALYLCASSLSGTGGGYTFGSGTRLTVV.

The gene calls are TRBV7-9 and TRBJ2-5; a weak D match, TRBD1 (5 bases). Looked up from germline, CDR1 is SEHNR and CDR2 is FQNEAQ (reference sequence). The CDR3 is 15 amino acids. V was trimmed by 0 bases and J by 5 bases, leaving 13 bases between them. The DNA for the CDR3 is TGTGCCAGCAGCTTAGCTTCAGGGAACGAGGAGACCCAGTACTTC. Protein product: CASSLASGNEETQYF.

This CDR3 reads CASGLGQGADTQYF. The DNA of the CDR3 is TGCGCCAGCGGTTTAGGACAGGGGGCAGATACGCAGTATTTT. J is TRBJ2-3 and V is TRBV10-2, with TRBD1 matching 10 bases. The CDR3 runs to 14 residues. V was pared by 8 bases and J by 4 bases, with 6 bases of the junction left unmatched. Germline V gives CDR1 WSHSY, CDR2 SAAADI.

The rearrangement uses TRBV2 and TRBJ2-1, with D hard to call. Germline V gives CDR1 SNHLY, CDR2 FYNNEI. Deletions cut 6 bases from V and 1 base from J, with 13 bases between. The CDR3 contains 15 residues. The DNA of the CDR3 is TGTGCCAGCAGGGTAGAACACGCATCCTACAATGAGCAGTTCTTC. It translates to CASRVEHASYNEQFF.

In DNA form, the CDR3 reads TGCGCCAGCATTCCGCCGGGACTAGCGGATACGCAGTATTTT. Protein: CASIPPGLADTQYF. The rearrangement joins TRBV10-2 to TRBJ2-3; 10 positions match TRBD2. This CDR3 comprises 14 residues. Germline V gene sequence: CDR1 WSHSY, CDR2 SAAADI. The V and J ends lost 7 bases and 6 bases, in that order; junction bases with no gene match: 7.

This chain links TRBV9 with TRBJ1-6, with TRBD1 identical over 8 bases. The CDR3 runs 20 residues. Unmatched junction bases numbered 15, after V lost 4 bases and J lost 0 bases. Germline V gives CDR1 SGDLS, CDR2 YYNGEE. The CDR3, as DNA: TGTGCCAGCAGCCTCGTAGCTAGCAGGGGGCGAAGCTCCTATAATTCACCCCTCCACTTT. This sequence encodes CASSLVASRGRSSYNSPLHF.

This chain joins TRBV5-4 and TRBJ1-2; D possibly corresponds to TRBD1 (5 bases). Germline assignment: CDR1 SGHNT and CDR2 YYREEE (reference sequence). The CDR3 is made up of 13 amino acids. Trimming pared 3 bases from V and 4 bases from J, leaving 10 bases between. The CDR3 DNA is TGTGCCAGCAGCTCGGTGGGGGTCTATGGCTACACCTTC. Protein sequence: CASSSVGVYGYTF.

V usage is TRBV2 and J usage is TRBJ1-6; possibly TRBD1 for D (6 bases). Germline V gene lookup returns CDR1 SNHLY and CDR2 FYNNEI. CDR3 size: 14 residues. V was clipped by 5 bases and J by 7 bases, with 12 bases between them. In nucleotides, the CDR3 is TGTGCCAGCAGTACAGGGTTGGTGAATTCACCCCTCCACTTT. Protein sequence: CASSTGLVNSPLHF.

The chain carries TRBV10-3 and TRBJ2-2; D perhaps matches TRBD2 (6 bases). V lost 8 bases and J lost 1, with 14 bases in between. The CDR3 is made up of 15 amino acids. Germline V gene sequence: CDR1 ENHRY, CDR2 SYGVKD. The CDR3 reads CAIAEGLGNTGELFF. The CDR3 DNA sequence: TGTGCCATCGCGGAGGGGTTGGGGAACACCGGGGAGCTGTTTTTT.

To note about this clone: The same CDR3 can be traced to other DNA sequences in this sample. The V call is TRBV10-3, the J call TRBJ1-1, with TRBD1 as a possible D gene (6 bases). V was cut by 0 bases and J by 6 bases, with 8 bases left in between. Germline CDR1 ENHRY, CDR2 SYGVKD. The CDR3 is 13 amino acids. CDR3 residues: CAISESGAAEAFF. The CDR3 DNA sequence: TGTGCCATCAGTGAGTCGGGGGCCGCTGAAGCTTTCTTT.

The rearrangement joins TRBV4-3 to TRBJ1-6; D is possibly TRBD1 (5 bases). The CDR3 spans 13 residues. V was clipped by 1 base and J by 9 bases, with 7 bases between them. In germline, CDR1 is LGHNA, CDR2 YSLEER. The CDR3 region is CASSQVGVSPLHF. The CDR3 region has the DNA TGCGCCAGCAGCCAAGTAGGGGTTTCACCCCTCCACTTT.

The genes are TRBV5-1 and TRBJ1-1, with D perhaps TRBD1 (5 bases). V lost 0 bases and J 1 base, leaving 13 bases between the germline ends. Germline CDR1 and CDR2: SGHRS and YFSETQ. CDR3 length: 16 amino acids. The CDR3 DNA sequence: TGCGCCAGCAGCTTGGCCCCATCGGGGGAGAACACTGAAGCTTTCTTT. Encoded protein: CASSLAPSGENTEAFF.

V usage is TRBV7-9 and J usage is TRBJ2-5; the match to TRBD2 covers 9 bases. The length of the CDR3 is 15 residues. CDR1 SEHNR and CDR2 FQNEAQ come from the germline V gene (reference sequence). V lost 5 bases, J lost 5 bases, and 9 bases stayed unmatched. CDR3 in amino acids: CASSRTRGGRETQYF. The CDR3 DNA follows: TGTGCCAGCAGCAGAACGCGGGGGGGCCGGGAGACCCAGTACTTC.

This rearrangement joins TRBV5-1 to TRBJ2-5, with a weak D call TRBD2 (6 bases). The CDR3 totals 17 residues. Germline assignment: CDR1 SGHRS and CDR2 YFSETQ. Trimming took off 2 bases at V and 5 bases at J, with 22 bases between the two ends. The CDR3 DNA sequence: TGCGCCAGCAGCTTAACCGGGACCGAAGGTGGAGGGGAGACCCAGTACTTC. Residues: CASSLTGTEGGGETQYF. Based on the CDR3 plus reference TRBV5-1 and TRBJ2-5, the full variable domain is KAGVTQTPRYLIKTRGQQVTLSCSPISGHRSVSWYQQTPGQGLQFLFEYFSETQRNKGNFPGRFSGRQFSNSRSEMNVSTLELGDSALYLCASSLTGTEGGGETQYFGPGTRLLVL.

The chain employs TRBV4-1 and TRBJ2-7; D may be TRBD1 (6 bases). This CDR3 is 12 amino acids long. The ends were cut back, 0 bases at V and 6 bases at J, with 6 bases in the middle. Germline V gene lookup returns CDR1 MGHRA and CDR2 YSYEKL. CDR3 nucleotides: TGCGCCAGCAGCCAAGAACAGGGCGAGCAGTACTTC. Translating it yields CASSQEQGEQYF.

Points on this clone: Additional DNA sequences in this sample encode the identical CDR3. V and J are TRBV7-2 and TRBJ2-3, with D uncertain. The CDR3 is 14 amino acids. Germline CDR1 is SGHTA and CDR2 is FQGNSA. The V end was cut by 1 base, the J end by 0 bases, with 5 bases between. Here the CDR3 reads CASSLVASTDTQYF. Written as DNA, the CDR3 is TGTGCCAGCAGCTTAGTTGCAAGCACAGATACGCAGTATTTT.

Worth noting for this clone: Other DNA sequences from this sample encode an identical CDR3 as well. The rearrangement links TRBV5-4 to TRBJ2-3; D is undetermined. The V gene's germline CDR1 is SGHNT and CDR2 YYREEE (reference sequence). V lost 0 bases to trimming and J lost 4 bases, with 6 bases between them. The CDR3 length is 13 residues. In DNA, the CDR3 is TGTGCCAGCAGCTTGGTAGGTGCAGATACGCAGTATTTT. It is translated as CASSLVGADTQYF.

V gene TRBV11-2 combines with J gene TRBJ2-1, with 12 nucleotides matching TRBD2. The trim removed 9 bases at V and 6 bases at J, leaving 9 bases unmatched. The germline CDR1 and CDR2 sequences are SGHAT and FQNNGV. The CDR3 is 15 residues long. The CDR3 region has the DNA TGTGCCAGTTTAGACGGGACTAGCGGGTTCAATGAGCAGTTCTTC. Translating gives CASLDGTSGFNEQFF.

The chain is built from TRBV6-1 and TRBJ1-4, with unresolved D. Trimming removed 5 bases at V and 8 bases at J, with 12 bases between. Germline CDR1 reads MNHNS; CDR2 reads SASEGT. The CDR3 is 13 residues long. The CDR3: CASSYGRGEKLFF. The CDR3 DNA reads as TGTGCCAGCAGTTATGGTCGGGGAGAAAAACTGTTTTTT.

The J gene is TRBJ1-5, the V gene TRBV10-3; TRBD1 is a possible D gene (5 bases). V lost 6 bases and J lost 2, with 11 bases in between. CDR1 ENHRY and CDR2 SYGVKD come from the germline V gene. The CDR3 covers 14 residues. Written as DNA, the CDR3 is TGTGCCATCAGCCGGGGGGATGGCAATCAGCCCCAGCATTTT. The encoded protein is CAISRGDGNQPQHF.

The chain joins TRBV11-2 to TRBJ1-3; D remains unclear. Between the trimmed V and J ends, which lost 1 base and 3 bases, there was a span of 13 bases. The germline CDR1 and CDR2 sequences are SGHAT and FQNNGV. The CDR3 sequence is 16 residues long. CDR3 loop: CASSLAQETYGNTIYF. Written as DNA, the CDR3 is TGTGCCAGCAGCTTAGCGCAGGAGACATATGGAAACACCATATATTTT.

This clone was recorded once. The chain employs TRBV6-1 and TRBJ2-2; the D gene is possibly TRBD1 (5 bases). Germline V gene lookup returns CDR1 MNHNS and CDR2 SASEGT. V lost 8 bases, J lost 0 bases, and 13 bases lay in between. The CDR3 sequence is 15 residues long. CDR3 coding DNA: TGTGCCAGCTCAACCTGGGGCACGAACACCGGGGAGCTGTTTTTT. Translated: CASSTWGTNTGELFF.

This clone came up once. The chain combines TRBV11-2 with TRBJ1-3; D is uncertain. Trimming shortened V by 2 bases and J by 0 bases, and 11 bases separated the two germline ends. Germline assignment: CDR1 SGHAT and CDR2 FQNNGV. The CDR3 is 16 amino acids. CDR3 sequence reads: CASSLWEETSGNTIYF. CDR3 DNA: TGTGCCAGCAGCTTATGGGAAGAAACCTCTGGAAACACCATATATTTT.

This chain uses TRBV27 with TRBJ1-6; 8 bases align to TRBD1. The CDR3 is 19 residues long. Trimming took 6 bases from V and 0 from J; bases not matched to a gene: 13. The V gene's germline CDR1 is MNHEY and CDR2 SMNVEV (reference sequence). The CDR3 loop is CASRTGASWGGSYNSPLHF. The CDR3 region has the DNA TGTGCCAGCAGGACAGGGGCCTCGTGGGGGGGCTCCTATAATTCACCCCTCCACTTT.

The V and J genes are TRBV18 and TRBJ1-3; no definite D call. The CDR3 covers 16 residues. Trimming removed 3 bases at V and 2 bases at J, with 14 bases between. The germline gives CDR1 KGHSH, CDR2 LQKENI. CDR3 nucleotide sequence: TGTGCCAGCTCACCCGGAGTCCCAATCACTGGAAACACCATATATTTT. Translating it yields CASSPGVPITGNTIYF.

The chain has TRBV19 and TRBJ1-3, with 8 bases lining up with TRBD1. The CDR3 loop spans 17 amino acids. After removal of 5 bases from V and 0 bases from J, the junction contained 9 bases not matched to a gene. Germline assignment: CDR1 LNHDA and CDR2 SQIVND (reference sequence). The CDR3 nucleotides read TGTGCCAGTAGTCCCCGGGGGGACAGGCTCTCTGGAAACACCATATATTTT. Protein product: CASSPRGDRLSGNTIYF. Drawing the rest from reference TRBV19 and TRBJ1-3, the complete variable domain is DGGITQSPKYLFRKEGQNVTLSCEQNLNHDAMYWYRQDPGQGLRLIYYSQIVNDFQKGDIAEGYSVSREKKESFPLTVTSAQKNPTAFYLCASSPRGDRLSGNTIYFGEGSWLTVV.

The chain employs TRBV19 and TRBJ2-3; weak D call: TRBD1 (6 bases). Trimming pared 8 bases from V and 0 bases from J, leaving 15 bases between. The CDR3 loop spans 15 amino acids. From germline, CDR1 is LNHDA and CDR2 SQIVND (reference sequence). This CDR3 reads CASGRQAHSTDTQYF. In nucleotides, the CDR3 is TGTGCCAGTGGCCGACAGGCCCATAGCACAGATACGCAGTATTTT.

V gene TRBV7-9 combines with J gene TRBJ1-3, with D hard to call. The CDR3 spans 15 residues. Germline V gene sequence: CDR1 SEHNR, CDR2 FQNEAQ (reference sequence). The ends were cut back, 3 bases at V and 3 bases at J, with 12 bases in the middle. This CDR3 reads CASSLHAGIGNTIYF. CDR3 nucleotide sequence: TGTGCCAGCAGCTTGCATGCGGGAATTGGAAACACCATATATTTT.

J is TRBJ2-5 and V is TRBV5-1; 10 nucleotides align to TRBD2. Germline loops: CDR1 SGHRS, CDR2 YFSETQ. Germline trimming cut 3 bases from V and 1 base from J; bases unmatched to any gene: 3. The CDR3 loop spans 15 amino acids. The CDR3, as DNA: TGCGCCAGCAGCTCCGGGACTAGCGTCCAAGAGACCCAGTACTTC. Translating gives CASSSGTSVQETQYF.